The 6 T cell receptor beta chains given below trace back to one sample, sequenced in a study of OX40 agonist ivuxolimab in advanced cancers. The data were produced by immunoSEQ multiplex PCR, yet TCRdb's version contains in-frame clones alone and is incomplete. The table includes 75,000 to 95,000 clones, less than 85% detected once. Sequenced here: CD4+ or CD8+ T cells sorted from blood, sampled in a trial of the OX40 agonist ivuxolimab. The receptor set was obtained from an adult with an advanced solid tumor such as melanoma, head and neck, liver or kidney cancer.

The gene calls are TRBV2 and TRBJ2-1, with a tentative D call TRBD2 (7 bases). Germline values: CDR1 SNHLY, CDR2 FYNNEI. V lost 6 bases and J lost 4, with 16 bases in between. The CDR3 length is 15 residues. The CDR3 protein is CASRGGGRRYNEQFF. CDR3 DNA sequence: TGTGCCAGCAGGGGGGGCGGGAGAAGGTACAATGAGCAGTTCTTC.

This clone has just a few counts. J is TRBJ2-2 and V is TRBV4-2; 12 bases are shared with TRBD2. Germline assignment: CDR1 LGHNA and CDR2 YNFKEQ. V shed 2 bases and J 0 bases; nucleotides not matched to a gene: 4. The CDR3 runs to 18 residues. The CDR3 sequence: CASSQRTSGTSNTGELFF. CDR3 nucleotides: TGTGCCAGCAGCCAACGGACTAGCGGGACCTCGAACACCGGGGAGCTGTTTTTT.

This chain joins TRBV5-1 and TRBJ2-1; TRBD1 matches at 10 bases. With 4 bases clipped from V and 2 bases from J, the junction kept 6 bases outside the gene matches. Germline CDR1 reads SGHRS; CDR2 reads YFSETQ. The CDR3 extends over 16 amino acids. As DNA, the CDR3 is TGCGCCAGCAGCCTTGGACAGGGGGGTACCTACAATGAGCAGTTCTTC. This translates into CASSLGQGGTYNEQFF.

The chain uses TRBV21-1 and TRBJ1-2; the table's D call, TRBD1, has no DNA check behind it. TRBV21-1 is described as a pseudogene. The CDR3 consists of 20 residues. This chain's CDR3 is CASSPEMGAPTQGRTYGYTF. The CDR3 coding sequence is TGTGCCAGCAGCCCGGAAATGGGAGCCCCGACACAGGGGAGAACCTATGGCTACACCTTC.

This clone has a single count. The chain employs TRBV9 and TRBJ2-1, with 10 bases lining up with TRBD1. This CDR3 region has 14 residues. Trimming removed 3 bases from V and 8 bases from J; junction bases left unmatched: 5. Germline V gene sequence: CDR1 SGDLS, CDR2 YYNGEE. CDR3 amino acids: CASSAGTGVHEQFF. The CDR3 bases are TGTGCCAGCAGCGCCGGGACAGGGGTCCATGAGCAGTTCTTC.

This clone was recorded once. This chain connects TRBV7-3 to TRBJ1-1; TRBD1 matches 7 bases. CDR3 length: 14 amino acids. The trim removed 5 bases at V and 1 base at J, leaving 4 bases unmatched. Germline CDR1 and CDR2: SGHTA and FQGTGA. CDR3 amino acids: CASSPQGGNTEAFF. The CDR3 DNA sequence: TGTGCCAGCAGCCCTCAGGGGGGGAACACTGAAGCTTTCTTT.